This entry lists 18 T cell receptor beta chains sequenced from one sample in a study of glioma-infiltrating T cells. The iRepertoire nested amplicon-rescue multiplex PCR amplified TCR alpha and beta CDR3s from RNA. TCRdb used MiXCR to reprocess the multiplex PCR reads, holding one entry per CDR3 protein. The profile shows roughly 130,000 distinct CDR3 sequences, approximately 24% of them singletons. Sample: glioma tissue, nonneoplastic brain tissue, or PBMCs (not recorded which). These TCRs come from a human donor with low-grade glioma or glioblastoma, undergoing nonglioma brain surgery, or in good health (not recorded which).

This clonotype appeared many times. The V gene is TRBV27, the J gene TRBJ1-1, with D hard to call. V was trimmed by 6 bases and J by 1 base, leaving 9 bases between them. The CDR3 is 13 residues long. Germline loops: CDR1 MNHEY, CDR2 SMNVEV (reference sequence). CDR3 residues: CASRMTQNTEAFF. The CDR3 DNA reads as TGTGCCAGCAGGATGACACAGAACACTGAAGCTTTCTTT.

The V call is TRBV6-6, the J call TRBJ1-1; maybe TRBD1 (5 bases). The CDR3 runs to 15 residues. V was cut by 4 bases and J by 4 bases, with 16 bases left in between. Per germline, CDR1 MNHNY and CDR2 SVGAGI (reference sequence). The CDR3 sequence: CASSSGRWGSTEAFF. The CDR3 DNA follows: TGTGCCAGCAGTTCAGGACGGTGGGGGAGCACTGAAGCTTTCTTT.

The sample holds a few counts of this clonotype. The rearrangement uses TRBV4-2 and TRBJ2-1, with D tentatively TRBD1 or TRBD2 (5 bases each). The CDR3 length is 16 residues. The germline V gene has CDR1 LGHNA and CDR2 YNFKEQ. V lost 1 base to trimming and J lost 8 bases, with 18 bases between them. In nucleotides, the CDR3 is TGTGCCAGCAGCCAAGCGGGCAGGGACCTTGGTGATGAGCAGTTCTTC. Translation gives CASSQAGRDLGDEQFF.

This clonotype has more than one count but fewer than ten. The chain recombines TRBV20-1 with TRBJ2-1, with D possibly called TRBD1 or TRBD2 (5 bases each). Germline CDR1 is DFQATT and CDR2 is SNEGSKA (reference sequence). V lost 6 bases, J lost 5 bases, and 17 bases lay in between. The CDR3 consists of 14 residues. Here the CDR3 DNA reads TGCAGTGCCCCGTTCCTTAGGGGAGACAATGAGCAGTTCTTC. It codes for CSAPFLRGDNEQFF.

About this clonotype: The junction differs from germline at one of its ends, possibly a read error. This sequence joins TRBV7-7 and TRBJ1-3; 8 nucleotides agree with TRBD1. CDR3 length: 16 amino acids. CDR1 is SSHAT, CDR2 FNYEAQ, per germline (reference sequence). CDR3 in amino acids: CASSTGQASSGTTIYF. CDR3 DNA sequence: TGTGCCAGCAGCACGGGACAGGCGAGCTCTGGAACCACCATATATTTT.

V and J are TRBV25-1 and TRBJ1-1; D remains unclear. Germline-derived CDR1 and CDR2 are MGHDK and SYGVNS. The CDR3 has 18 residues. The ends were cut back, 8 bases at V and 0 bases at J, with 25 bases in the middle. In nucleotides, the CDR3 is TGTGCCAGCCGTAGAAAAAATATGGCTTCTTCAATGAACACTGAAGCTTTCTTT. Encoded protein: CASRRKNMASSMNTEAFF.

This clonotype came up many times. This sequence joins TRBV25-1 and TRBJ2-5; 11 positions agree with TRBD2. CDR3 length equals 17 residues. CDR1 and CDR2 from the germline V gene are MGHDK and SYGVNS. V shed 5 bases, J shed 5 bases, and the junction held 13 bases outside the gene matches. The CDR3: CASSPRGSGGARETQYF. CDR3 bases: TGTGCCAGCAGTCCGCGAGGTAGCGGGGGGGCTCGGGAGACCCAGTACTTC.

This clonotype was counted at least ten times. The chain uses TRBV20-1 and TRBJ2-1; 9 bases agree with TRBD1. V gave up 6 bases and J gave up 1 base; unmatched junction bases: 4. The germline V gene encodes CDR1 DFQATT and CDR2 SNEGSKA (reference sequence). CDR3 length: 14 residues. CDR3 coding DNA: TGCAGTGCCCAAGGGACAGGGTCCTACAATGAGCAGTTCTTC. Its translation is CSAQGTGSYNEQFF.

This clonotype was observed a handful of times. The J gene is TRBJ1-2, the V gene TRBV20-1; 8 nucleotides line up with TRBD1. With V trimmed by 3 bases and J by 7 bases, 7 bases remained unmatched. CDR3 size: 13 residues. Looked up from germline, CDR1 is DFQATT and CDR2 is SNEGSKA (reference sequence). CDR3 region: CSAREDRASGYTF. CDR3 in DNA: TGCAGTGCTAGGGAGGACAGGGCGAGTGGCTACACCTTC.

The chain has TRBV6-2 or TRBV6-3 and TRBJ2-3; 7 positions agree with TRBD1. Germline CDR1 and CDR2: MNHEY and SVGEGT. The CDR3 has 13 amino acids. V shed 8 bases, J shed 4 bases, and the junction held 6 bases outside the gene matches. CDR3 protein: CASRLQGADTQYF. CDR3 DNA: TGTGCCAGCCGACTCCAGGGGGCAGATACGCAGTATTTT.

This clonotype was seen repeatedly, ten times or more. The V call is TRBV6-1, the J call TRBJ2-1, with D possibly being TRBD2 (6 bases). The germline V gene has CDR1 MNHNS and CDR2 SASEGT. The germline V and J ends were trimmed by 5 bases and 1 base, with 15 bases remaining between them. CDR3 size: 16 residues. The CDR3 loop is CASSTHAGQSYNEQFF. CDR3 sequence (DNA): TGTGCCAGCAGTACCCACGCGGGGCAATCCTACAATGAGCAGTTCTTC.

This clonotype was detected only a few times. The rearrangement joins TRBV5-1 to TRBJ2-3, with D possibly being TRBD2 (7 bases). Per the germline V gene, CDR1 is SGHRS and CDR2 is YFSETQ. The CDR3 is 15 amino acids. Between the trimmed V and J ends, which lost 0 bases and 6 bases, there was a span of 14 bases. CDR3 in DNA: TGCGCCAGCAGCTTGGTACCGGGGGGCCGGGATACGCAGTATTTT. Encoded protein: CASSLVPGGRDTQYF. Full variable domain (remainder filled in from reference TRBV5-1 and TRBJ2-3): KAGVTQTPRYLIKTRGQQVTLSCSPISGHRSVSWYQQTPGQGLQFLFEYFSETQRNKGNFPGRFSGRQFSNSRSEMNVSTLELGDSALYLCASSLVPGGRDTQYFGPGTRLTVL.

J is TRBJ1-5 and V is TRBV4-2; 9 nucleotides match TRBD1. The ends lost 3 bases at V and 1 base at J; junction bases unmatched: 7. CDR3 size: 17 residues. The V gene's germline CDR1 is LGHNA and CDR2 YNFKEQ. CDR3 region: CASSQLTGGWSNQPQHF. CDR3 DNA: TGTGCCAGCAGCCAGCTGACAGGGGGATGGAGCAATCAGCCCCAGCATTTT.

On this clonotype itself: A read error is possible here, since a much larger clone lies one base away. This chain joins TRBV15 and TRBJ2-5; no clear D. The CDR3 is 15 residues long. The ends were cut back, 8 bases at V and 5 bases at J, with 21 bases in the middle. CDR1 is LNHNV, CDR2 YYDKDF, per germline (reference sequence). The CDR3 DNA is TGTGCCACCCGATATGGACGGCTGGAAGGGGAGACCCAGTACTTC. Translating gives CATRYGRLEGETQYF.

A remark on this clonotype: A much larger clone sits a single nucleotide away, making a read error possible. The chain combines TRBV20-1 with TRBJ2-1, with 9 bases aligning to TRBD2. Trimming took 0 bases from V and 9 from J; bases not matched to a gene: 9. This CDR3 contains 15 residues. Germline-derived CDR1 and CDR2 are DFQATT and SNEGSKA (reference sequence). CDR3 bases: TGCAGTGCTAGAGATACGCTAGCGGGGTTTAGTGAGCAGTTCTTC. Protein: CSARDTLAGFSEQFF.

This clonotype was detected many times. The chain uses TRBV20-1 and TRBJ1-5, with D possibly TRBD1 on 6 matching bases. Between the trimmed V and J ends, which lost 5 bases and 2 bases, there was a span of 16 bases. The CDR3 totals 15 residues. In germline, CDR1 is DFQATT, CDR2 SNEGSKA (reference sequence). CDR3 residues: CSAAQGGWGNQPQHF. In DNA, the CDR3 is TGCAGTGCTGCACAGGGAGGTTGGGGCAATCAGCCCCAGCATTTT.

V gene TRBV19 combines with J gene TRBJ2-7; no definite D call. Per the germline V gene, CDR1 is LNHDA and CDR2 is SQIVND (reference sequence). V was shortened by 4 bases and J by 2 bases, with 12 bases between the two germline ends. The CDR3 length is 14 residues. The CDR3 nucleotides are TGTGCCAGTAGTACCGGGCTAACTCCCTACGAGCAGTACGTC. As protein: CASSTGLTPYEQYV.

The chain has TRBV20-1 and TRBJ1-2; a weak D match, TRBD1 (6 bases). V lost 0 bases and J lost 7, with 12 bases in between. The CDR3 spans 13 residues. The germline V gene encodes CDR1 DFQATT and CDR2 SNEGSKA (reference sequence). CDR3 bases: TGCAGTGCTAGAGAGCAGGGAGGGGGTGGCTACACCTTC. Translation: CSAREQGGGGYTF.